This T cell receptor (beta chain) derives from a study of identical twins (dated by TCRdb to the mid-2010s). A note on the overall study: To test whether fetal clonotypes persist, this study deep-sequenced TCR alpha and beta repertoires from monozygotic twins, from unrelated adults of various ages, and from cord blood. Replicate twin experiments were performed at different times using different library preparation protocols to rule out contamination.

All donors were healthy Caucasians. Three pairs of female monozygotic twins, all aged 18 to 29 years, made up the twin cohort. Positive isolation kits from Invitrogen were used to isolate the CD4+ and CD8+ T cell populations. General conclusions and limits of the study: Invariant T cells such as MAIT and iNKT could partly confound zero-insertion analyses, although diverse VJ usage argued against such confounding for most clonotypes. In monozygotic twins, out-of-frame TCR alpha sharing was systematically underestimated by recombination models, although the models agreed with sharing between unrelated individuals. Because the same donors could not be followed over many years, the conclusions depended on cross-sectional statistical analysis. Abundant cord blood beta clonotypes carried fewer insertions; young adult naive repertoires showed a weaker similar trend, while memory repertoires showed none. The excess sharing between twins in beta out-of-frame sequences was weaker because fewer shared sequences reduced the signal-to-noise ratio. Compared with coincidental sharing between unrelated individuals, an excess of low generation-probability sequences was observed among out-of-frame TCR alpha sequences shared between twins.

V is cut by 1 base and J by 0 bases, and the space between the germline ends is 10 bases. Looking up the germline V gene yields CDR1 SGHTA and CDR2 FQGNSA. Measured from the cysteine to the phenylalanine, the CDR3 is 17 residues long. The CDR3 DNA has 51 bases and is translated from base 1. This clonotype has a handful of counts. Its antigen is unknown. Base quality data are lacking; no much larger clone is found one base away. Library preparation employed 5' RACE. Sequencing used an Illumina HiSeq 2000. A universal primer binding site was introduced by template switching, and a unique molecular identifier was present in the final cDNA, enabling accurate counting of TCR cDNA molecules. Specific primers in the conserved constant-segment region were used to synthesize first-strand cDNA for TCR alpha and beta chains. Each cDNA library was double barcoded, with a SMART-Mk sample barcode plus Illumina barcodes, to control for contamination. TruSeq adapter sequences along with Illumina sample barcodes were introduced in two successive PCR steps. The TCR alpha and beta cDNA libraries were sequenced on the Illumina HiSeq platform using custom primers. Concerning the study's data processing: MiGEC was used to process raw reads and extract unique molecular identifiers, and MiXCR was used to find CDR3 positions. Recombination models were inferred per individual with the repgenHMM and IGoR tools using an EM algorithm. The analysis of shared clonotypes was done with the tcR package in R, with sharing normalized by the product of cloneset sizes. Out-of-frame nonproductive sequences were analyzed to study raw recombination free of thymic and clonal selection effects. The public reads were reanalyzed by TCRdb: fastp trimming at Q25, MiXCR alignment, in-frame beta chains only. Each entry merges the rows of one CDR3 protein and shows their most common DNA and genes. None of the V and J calls come from the authors' own analysis; TCRdb made them. The sample includes roughly 540,000 distinct CDR3 sequences, with approximately 22% observed a single time. The ten top clones hold about 0.93% of the sample.

These records were also assigned to another study, of T cells expressing NK-cell markers. The second publication reports: Seven to nine donors provided sorted CD3+CD56+NKG2C+, CD3+CD56+NKG2C- and CD3+CD56-NKG2C+ T-cell subsets, whose TCR beta-chain repertoires were profiled. Seven of the eight sequenced donors were HCMV-seropositive and one was HCMV-seronegative. To restrict sorting to alphabetaTCR-expressing T cells, an anti-gammadeltaTCR antibody was added in several experiments. In a handful of donors, the dominant CD3+CD56+NKG2C+ clonotypes were among the top 10 CD8+ clonotypes and accounted for about 1.0-7.0% of CD8+ T cells. Those dominant clonotypes were again the most abundant among CD3+CD56-NKG2C+ cells in a handful of donors, at 28.3-60.1%. Whether the expanded NKG2C-expressing T cell clones were specific for HCMV antigens was left unclear. Randomly selected healthy volunteers, three men and five women, were used as the eight sequenced donors. To determine HCMV serostatus, a commercial ELISA kit was used to detect HCMV-specific IgG in serum. Reads were demultiplexed and grouped by UMI with MIGEC, and clonotypes were assembled and quantified with MiTCR. Only TCR cDNA sequences supported by at least two reads were kept to exclude erroneous sequences. The tcR package was used for downstream repertoire analysis, and clonotypes were matched across fractions by CDR3 nucleotide sequence plus V segment. VDJmatch was used to annotate antigen specificity against VDJdb, with one amino acid substitution in CDR3 permitted.

The rearrangement combines TRBV7-2 with TRBJ1-6; D gene: possibly TRBD1, on 5 matching bases. Sequenced input: CD4+ T cells sorted from blood. This clonotype was sampled from a woman under 30 in good health. The sequence in DNA is TGTGCCAGCAGCTTAGGGGGCAGCAGCTCCTATAATTCACCCCTCCACTTT. Its translation is CASSLGGSSSYNSPLHF. The reference TRBV7-2 and TRBJ1-6 proteins fill in what lies around the CDR3, so the full variable domain reads GAGVSQSPSNKVTEKGKDVELRCDPISGHTALYWYRQSLGQGLEFLIYFQGNSAPDKSGLPSDRFSAERTGGSVSTLTIQRTQQEDSAVYLCASSLGGSSSYNSPLHFGNGTRLTVT.